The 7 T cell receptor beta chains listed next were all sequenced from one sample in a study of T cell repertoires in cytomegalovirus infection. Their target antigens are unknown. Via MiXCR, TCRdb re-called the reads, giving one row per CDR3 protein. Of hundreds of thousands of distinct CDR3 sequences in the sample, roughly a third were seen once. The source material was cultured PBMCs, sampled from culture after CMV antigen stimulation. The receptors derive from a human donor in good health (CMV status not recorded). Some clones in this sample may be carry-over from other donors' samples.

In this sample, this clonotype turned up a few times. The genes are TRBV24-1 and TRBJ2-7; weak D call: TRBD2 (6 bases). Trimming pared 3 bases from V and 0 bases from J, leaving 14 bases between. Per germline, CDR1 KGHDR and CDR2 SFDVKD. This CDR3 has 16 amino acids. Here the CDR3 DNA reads TGTGCCACCAGTGATCCGGGACGGAGGGCCTCCTACGAGCAGTACTTC. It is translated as CATSDPGRRASYEQYF.

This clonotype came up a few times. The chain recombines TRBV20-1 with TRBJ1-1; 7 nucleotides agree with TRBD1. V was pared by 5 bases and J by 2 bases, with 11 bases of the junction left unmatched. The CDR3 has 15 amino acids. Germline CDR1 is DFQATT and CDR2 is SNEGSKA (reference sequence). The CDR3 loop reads CSAYPTGKANTEAFF. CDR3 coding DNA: TGCAGTGCTTACCCGACAGGGAAGGCCAACACTGAAGCTTTCTTT.

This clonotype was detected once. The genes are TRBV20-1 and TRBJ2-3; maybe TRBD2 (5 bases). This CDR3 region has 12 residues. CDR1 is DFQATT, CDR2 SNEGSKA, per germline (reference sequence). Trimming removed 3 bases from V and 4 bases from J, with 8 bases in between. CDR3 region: CSASLEADTQYF. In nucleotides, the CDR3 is TGCAGTGCTAGCTTGGAGGCAGATACGCAGTATTTT.

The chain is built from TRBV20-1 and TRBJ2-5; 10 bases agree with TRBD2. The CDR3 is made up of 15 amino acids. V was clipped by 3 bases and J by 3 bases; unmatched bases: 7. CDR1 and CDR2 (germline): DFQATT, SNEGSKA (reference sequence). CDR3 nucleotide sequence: TGCAGTGCTAGGAGTCTCCTAGCGGGGGAAGAGACCCAGTACTTC. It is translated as CSARSLLAGEETQYF.

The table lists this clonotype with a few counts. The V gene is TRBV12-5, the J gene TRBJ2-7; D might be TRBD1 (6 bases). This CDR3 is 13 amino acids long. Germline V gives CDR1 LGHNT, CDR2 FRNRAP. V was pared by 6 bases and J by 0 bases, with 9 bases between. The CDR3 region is CASGPDSSYEQYF. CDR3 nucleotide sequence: TGTGCTAGTGGACCGGACAGCTCCTACGAGCAGTACTTC.

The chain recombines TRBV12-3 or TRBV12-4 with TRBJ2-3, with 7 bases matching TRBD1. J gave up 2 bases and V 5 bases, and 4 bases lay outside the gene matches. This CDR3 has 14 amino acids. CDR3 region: CASSIGQDTDTQYF. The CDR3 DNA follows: TGTGCCAGCAGTATCGGACAGGACACAGATACGCAGTATTTT.

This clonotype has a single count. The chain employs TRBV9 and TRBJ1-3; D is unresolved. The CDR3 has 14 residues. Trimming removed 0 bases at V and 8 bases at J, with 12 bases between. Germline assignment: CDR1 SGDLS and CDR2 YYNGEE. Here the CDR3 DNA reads TGTGCCAGCAGCGTAGCTCCGGCGCACGACACCATATATTTT. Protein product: CASSVAPAHDTIYF.